The following is a TCR beta chain sequence with its context. Its specificity is unknown. All patients, having had no prior chemotherapy, radiotherapy or other malignancies, were node-negative on CT and PET/CT. This specimen belongs to a study of prognosis after radiotherapy for stage I lung cancer. For the study at large: The biologically effective dose of the SBRT radiotherapy was at least 100 Gy, given over 3 to 5 fractions. Notes on the study in general: It is unknown whether the expanded TCR clones recognize the tumor. Reports indicated that TRBV and TRBJ gene usage differed between patients with and without metastases, including differences in about nine V and two J genes after SBRT.

This CDR3 has 16 residues. Trimming took 2 bases from V and 6 from J, leaving 20 bases between them. Germline V gene sequence: CDR1 DFQATT, CDR2 SNEGSKA (reference sequence). TCR beta CDR3 was amplified from genomic DNA by two-round multiplex PCR. Round-one PCR had primers specific to each TRBV and TRBJ gene. TCRdb reanalysed the multiplex PCR reads using MiXCR and keeps one entry per CDR3 protein. The sample has 20,000 to 25,000 distinct CDR3 sequences, approximately 39% seen once. Specimen: PBMCs, collected before or after stereotactic body radiation therapy (not recorded which). The sequence was obtained from a donor aged 50 or older with non-small cell lung cancer. The chain is built from TRBV20-1 and TRBJ2-1; D not resolved. CDR3 in DNA: TGCAGTGCTAGACTGTACCTCGAGACTGGTCTCAATGAGCAGTTCTTC. As protein: CSARLYLETGLNEQFF.